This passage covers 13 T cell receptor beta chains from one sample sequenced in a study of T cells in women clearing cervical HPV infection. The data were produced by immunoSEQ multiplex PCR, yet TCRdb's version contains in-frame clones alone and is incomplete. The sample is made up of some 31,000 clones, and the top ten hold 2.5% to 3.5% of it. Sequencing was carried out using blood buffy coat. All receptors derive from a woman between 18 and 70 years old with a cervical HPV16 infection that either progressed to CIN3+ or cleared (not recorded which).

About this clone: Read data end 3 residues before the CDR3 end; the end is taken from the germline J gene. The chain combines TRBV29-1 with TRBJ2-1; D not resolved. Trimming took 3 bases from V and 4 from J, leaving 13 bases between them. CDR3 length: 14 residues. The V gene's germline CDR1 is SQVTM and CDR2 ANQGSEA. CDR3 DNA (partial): TGCAGCGTTGATTCGAGACACCGGTACAATGAG. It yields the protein CSVDSRHRYNE. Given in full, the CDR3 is CSVDSRHRYNEQFF.

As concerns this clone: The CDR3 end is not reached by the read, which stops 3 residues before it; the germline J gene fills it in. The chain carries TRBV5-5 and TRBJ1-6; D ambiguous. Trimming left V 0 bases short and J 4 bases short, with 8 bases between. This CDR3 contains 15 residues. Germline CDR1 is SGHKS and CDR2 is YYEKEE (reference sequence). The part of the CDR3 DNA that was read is TGTGCCAGCAGCTTGGCCAAGCGGTATAATTCACCC. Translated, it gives CASSLAKRYNSP. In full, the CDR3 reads CASSLAKRYNSPLHF.

CDR3 bases read: TGTGCCAGCGGAGGGGCTGTTACTGAA. Translated: CASGGAVTE. The entire CDR3 protein is CASGGAVTEAFF. The rearrangement joins TRBV28 to TRBJ1-1; tentatively, D is TRBD1 (5 bases). The read halts 3 residues ahead of the CDR3 end, with the missing end drawn from the germline J gene. In germline, CDR1 is MDHEN, CDR2 SYDVKM. This CDR3 contains 12 residues. Deletions cut 8 bases from V and 5 bases from J, with 12 bases between.

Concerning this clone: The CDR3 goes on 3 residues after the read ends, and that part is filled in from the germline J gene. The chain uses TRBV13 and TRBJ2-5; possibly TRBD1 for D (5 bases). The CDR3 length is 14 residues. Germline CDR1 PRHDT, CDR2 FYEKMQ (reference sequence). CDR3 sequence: CASSLGGMTDTQYF. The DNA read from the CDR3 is TGTGCCAGCAGCTTAGGAGGGATGACAGATACC.

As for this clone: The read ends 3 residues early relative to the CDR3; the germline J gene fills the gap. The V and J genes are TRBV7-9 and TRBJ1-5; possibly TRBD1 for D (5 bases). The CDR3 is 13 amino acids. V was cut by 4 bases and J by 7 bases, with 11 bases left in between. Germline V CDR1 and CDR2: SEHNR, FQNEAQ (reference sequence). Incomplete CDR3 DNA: TGTGCCAGCAGCTCGGGGGTAGGGCAGCCC. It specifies CASSSGVGQP. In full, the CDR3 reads CASSSGVGQPQHF.

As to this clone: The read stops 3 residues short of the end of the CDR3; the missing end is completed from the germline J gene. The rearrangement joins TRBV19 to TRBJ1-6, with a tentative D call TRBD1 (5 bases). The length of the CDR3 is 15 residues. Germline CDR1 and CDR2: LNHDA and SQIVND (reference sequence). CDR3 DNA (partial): TGTGCCAGTAGTATGGGAGAGACGGGGGGTAGATCC. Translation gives CASSMGETGGRS. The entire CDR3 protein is CASSMGETGGRSLHF. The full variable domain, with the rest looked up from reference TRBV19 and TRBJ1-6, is DGGITQSPKYLFRKEGQNVTLSCEQNLNHDAMYWYRQDPGQGLRLIYYSQIVNDFQKGDIAEGYSVSREKKESFPLTVTSAQKNPTAFYLCASSMGETGGRSLHFGNGTRLTVT.

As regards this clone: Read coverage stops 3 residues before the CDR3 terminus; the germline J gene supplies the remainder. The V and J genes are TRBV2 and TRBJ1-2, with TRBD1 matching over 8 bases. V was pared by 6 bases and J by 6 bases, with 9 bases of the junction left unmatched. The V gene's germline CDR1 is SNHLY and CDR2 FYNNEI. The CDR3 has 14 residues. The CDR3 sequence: CASSVVTGEDGYTF. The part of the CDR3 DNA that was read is TGTGCCAGCAGCGTCGTGACAGGGGAGGATGGC.

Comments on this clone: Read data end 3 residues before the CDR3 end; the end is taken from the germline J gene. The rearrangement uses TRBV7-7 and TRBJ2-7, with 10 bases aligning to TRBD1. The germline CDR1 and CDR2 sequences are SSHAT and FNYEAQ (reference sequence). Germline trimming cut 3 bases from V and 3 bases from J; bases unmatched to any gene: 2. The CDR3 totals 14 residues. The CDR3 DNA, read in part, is TGTGCCAGCAGCTTGGGACAGGGGAACTACGAG. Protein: CASSLGQGNYE. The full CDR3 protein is CASSLGQGNYEQYF. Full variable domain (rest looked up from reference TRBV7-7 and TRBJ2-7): GAGVSQSPRYKVTKRGQDVTLRCDPISSHATLYWYQQALGQGPEFLTYFNYEAQPDKSGLPSDRFSAERPEGSISTLTIQRTEQRDSAMYRCASSLGQGNYEQYFGPGTRLTVT.

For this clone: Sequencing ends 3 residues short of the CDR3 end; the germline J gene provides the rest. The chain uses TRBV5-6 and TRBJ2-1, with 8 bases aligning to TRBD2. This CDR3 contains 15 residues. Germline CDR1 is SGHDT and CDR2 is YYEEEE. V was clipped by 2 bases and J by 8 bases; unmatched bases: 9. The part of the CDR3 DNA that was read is TGTGCCAGCAGCTTTCGCGGGACTAGTGGGCATGAG. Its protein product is CASSFRGTSGHE. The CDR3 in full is CASSFRGTSGHEQFF.

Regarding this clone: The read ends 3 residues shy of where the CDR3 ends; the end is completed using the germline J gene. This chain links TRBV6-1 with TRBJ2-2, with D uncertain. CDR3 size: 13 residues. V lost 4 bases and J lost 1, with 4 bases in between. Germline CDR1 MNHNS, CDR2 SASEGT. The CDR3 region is CASSGQNTGELFF. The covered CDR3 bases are TGTGCCAGCAGTGGGCAGAACACCGGGGAG.

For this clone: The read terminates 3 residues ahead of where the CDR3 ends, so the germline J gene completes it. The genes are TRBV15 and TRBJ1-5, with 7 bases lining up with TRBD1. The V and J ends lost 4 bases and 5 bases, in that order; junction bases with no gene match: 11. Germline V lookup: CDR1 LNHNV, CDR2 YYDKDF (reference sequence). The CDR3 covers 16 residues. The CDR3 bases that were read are TGTGCCACCAGCAACTCGGAGAAACAGGGGTATCAGCCC. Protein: CATSNSEKQGYQP. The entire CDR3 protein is CATSNSEKQGYQPQHF.

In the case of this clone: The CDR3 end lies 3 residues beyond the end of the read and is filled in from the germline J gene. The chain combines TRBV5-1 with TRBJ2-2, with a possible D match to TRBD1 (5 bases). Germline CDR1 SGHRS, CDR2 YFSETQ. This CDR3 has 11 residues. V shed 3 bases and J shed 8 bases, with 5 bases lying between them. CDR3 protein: CASSSGGELFF. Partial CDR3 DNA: TGCGCCAGCAGCTCAGGGGGGGAG.

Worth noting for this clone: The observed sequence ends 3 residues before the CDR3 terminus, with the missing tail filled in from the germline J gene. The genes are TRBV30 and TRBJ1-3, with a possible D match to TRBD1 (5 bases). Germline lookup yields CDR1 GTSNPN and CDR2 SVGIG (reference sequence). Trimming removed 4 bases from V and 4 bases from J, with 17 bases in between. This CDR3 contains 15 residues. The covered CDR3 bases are TGTGCCTGGATTTGGACCGGGGGGTGGGGAAACACC. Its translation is CAWIWTGGWGNT. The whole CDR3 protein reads CAWIWTGGWGNTIYF.